This is a list of T cell receptor beta chains from one sample in a study of CXCR3-negative and CXCR3-positive naive CD8 T cells. TCRdb reprocessed the 5' RACE reads and stores each CDR3 protein as one record, lacking DNA. The specimen's table records around 8,000 distinct CDR3 sequences. The sample comprised naive CXCR3- CD8+ T cells from blood. The receptor set was obtained from a human donor in good health. Some clones in this sample may be carry-over from other donors' samples. The CDR3 runs from the conserved cysteine through the conserved F or W. Fields, in order: V gene, J gene, clone size, CDR3 protein. Only part of the rows carry a size: once, few, many, or a class if the clone is expanded.

TRBV20-1	TRBJ2-7	-	CRPGDRAGYEQYF
TRBV29-1	TRBJ2-7	-	CSVDSPGEGSEQYF
TRBV4-3	TRBJ2-2	-	CASSQDGSVPGGELFF
TRBV29-1	TRBJ2-7	medium-sized	CSVAGQDISYEQYF
TRBV3-1	TRBJ2-7	-	CASSQDRGIEQYF
TRBV11-2	TRBJ2-7	medium-sized	CASSLVGNYEQYF
TRBV7-9	TRBJ2-7	-	CASSWDRGVSYEQYF
TRBV7-9	TRBJ2-3	-	CASSEGLAGSKGDTQYF
TRBV7-9	TRBJ1-4	medium-sized	CASSKTGSSEKLFF
TRBV14	TRBJ1-2	-	CASSQGGGSYGYTF
TRBV6-5	TRBJ2-5	medium-sized	CASSYRGDLAGTQYF
TRBV11-2	TRBJ2-5	-	CASSPTNQETQYF
TRBV7-9	TRBJ2-1	-	CASRNGTARNEQFF
TRBV2	TRBJ2-3	-	CASRDRAWGTDTQYF
TRBV7-9	TRBJ1-4	-	CASSDGTGLLELFF
TRBV7-9	TRBJ2-3	-	CASSSPSGRLADTQYF
TRBV15	TRBJ2-7	-	CATSPSGSLGHEQYF
TRBV10-1	TRBJ2-7	-	CASSSGLAAYEQYF
TRBV11-2	TRBJ2-5	-	CASSLGSLGTEETQYF
TRBV7-9	TRBJ2-3	medium-sized	CASSFQRTDTQYF
TRBV7-9	TRBJ1-5	medium-sized	CASSVQGNQPQHF
TRBV5-1	TRBJ2-1	-	CASSLEVRQTYNEQFF
TRBV29-1	TRBJ1-2	medium-sized	CSVLGVGDYGYTF
TRBV12-3/TRBV12-4	TRBJ1-3	medium-sized	CASSLRPPGTGAGNTIYF
TRBV5-1	TRBJ2-7	medium-sized	CASSFLTGQVASYEQYF
TRBV29-1	TRBJ1-1	-	CSVRGSTEIEAFF
TRBV6-5	TRBJ2-7	medium-sized	CASSWSLGSEQYF
TRBV29-1	TRBJ2-2	-	CSVGQGATGELFF
TRBV6-5	TRBJ2-1	-	CASSNLRGRGGYNEQFF
TRBV28	TRBJ1-6	-	CASIHPGSPLHF
TRBV20-1	TRBJ2-3	medium-sized	CSANEAGGGGTDTQYF
TRBV12-3/TRBV12-4	TRBJ1-2	-	CASSLVPDYYGYTF
TRBV19	TRBJ2-7	-	CASSSDSSYEQYF
TRBV29-1	TRBJ2-1	-	CSVEGTSGSRNEQFF
TRBV12-3/TRBV12-4	TRBJ1-1	-	CASNSGNTEAFF
TRBV23-1	TRBJ2-7	-	CASSHPGDYEQYF
TRBV5-1	TRBJ2-7	-	CASSWAGGYEQYF
TRBV29-1	TRBJ2-1	medium-sized	CSVEVSSGDFNEQFF
TRBV29-1	TRBJ2-1	-	CSVPGLATYNEQFF
TRBV20-1	TRBJ2-1	medium-sized	CSARDWESSYNEQFF
TRBV7-2	TRBJ2-1	medium-sized	CASSSLGLNEQFF
TRBV7-2	TRBJ2-7	medium-sized	CASSLARTGDSYEQYF
TRBV7-6	TRBJ1-4	-	CASSLEFGKLGEKLFF
TRBV2	TRBJ2-3	-	CASSFFRGGAADTQYF
TRBV11-2	TRBJ2-7	-	CASSFLFPYEQYF
TRBV13	TRBJ2-1	-	CASTPARDSSFGSYNEQFF
TRBV5-4	TRBJ2-3	-	CASTYSGGAADTQYF
TRBV29-1	TRBJ1-2	-	CSVEGAGYGYTF
TRBV29-1	TRBJ2-2	-	CSVERTDRVGGELFF
TRBV29-1	TRBJ1-2	-	CSVEDSLYGYTF
TRBV29-1	TRBJ1-2	medium-sized	CSVDAGKDGYTF
TRBV6-5	TRBJ2-2	medium-sized	CASSYGGITGELFF
TRBV4-1	TRBJ1-1	-	CASSQDRAGRTEAFF
TRBV20-1	TRBJ2-7	medium-sized	CSARSPRQATYEQYF
TRBV7-6	TRBJ2-7	-	CASSFGTTYEQYF